The 9 T cell receptor beta chains in this list originate from one sample, sequenced in a study of PD-L1 blockade in urothelial cancer. Using immunoSEQ multiplex PCR, the repertoire was profiled, and TCRdb retains in-frame clones only, with some absent. Of about 130,000 clones detected, roughly 82% appear once; the ten largest clones hold roughly 2.3%. Sample time point: peripheral blood 6 weeks after treatment start. Source: PBMCs, taken around atezolizumab (anti-PD-L1) treatment. These receptors came from a man in his fifties or sixties with urothelial cancer.

The chain carries TRBV25-1 and TRBJ2-7; 8 bases are shared with TRBD2. Trimming cost V 6 bases and J 0 bases; bases outside gene matches: 7. Germline CDR1 reads MGHDK; CDR2 reads SYGVNS. The CDR3 extends over 15 amino acids. CDR3: CASRNSGAFSYEQYF. The CDR3 bases are TGTGCCAGCAGAAATAGCGGGGCGTTCTCCTACGAGCAGTACTTC.

This clone has only one observation. This rearrangement joins TRBV28 to TRBJ2-2; 7 bases fit TRBD2. CDR3 length equals 14 residues. The germline CDR1 and CDR2 sequences are MDHEN and SYDVKM. The V gene end was trimmed by 1 base and the J gene end by 8 bases; junction bases not matched to a gene: 4. Written as DNA, the CDR3 is TGTGCCAGCAGTTTATTAAGGGAGGGAGGGGAGCTGTTTTTT. This sequence encodes CASSLLREGGELFF.

The rearrangement joins TRBV5-1 to TRBJ2-7; 9 bases agree with TRBD2. V trimming: 4 bases; J trimming: 3 bases; junction bases outside the gene matches: 8. Germline values: CDR1 SGHRS, CDR2 YFSETQ. The CDR3 consists of 15 residues. The CDR3: CASSVGTSPNYEQYF. The CDR3 nucleotides read TGCGCCAGCAGCGTCGGGACTAGCCCCAACTACGAGCAGTACTTC.

The rearrangement joins TRBV19 to TRBJ1-1; 8 bases match TRBD1. The CDR3 totals 17 residues. After removal of 3 bases from V and 1 base from J, the junction contained 10 bases not matched to a gene. Germline CDR1 and CDR2: LNHDA and SQIVND (reference sequence). CDR3 protein: CASSIGSDRGRNTEAFF. The CDR3 bases are TGTGCCAGTAGTATTGGGAGTGACAGGGGAAGGAACACTGAAGCTTTCTTT.

The rearrangement links TRBV9 to TRBJ1-5; maybe TRBD1 (5 bases). CDR3 length: 15 amino acids. The V and J ends lost 4 bases and 5 bases respectively, with 16 bases between them. The germline V gene has CDR1 SGDLS and CDR2 YYNGEE. CDR3 coding DNA: TGTGCCAGCAGCCCGTCTCCAGGGCCGGATCAGCCCCAGCATTTT. Its translation: CASSPSPGPDQPQHF.

The chain has TRBV14 and TRBJ2-2, with 13 positions matching TRBD2. The CDR3 contains 16 residues. V was clipped by 5 bases and J by 3 bases; unmatched bases: 3. Germline V gene data show CDR1 as SGHDN and CDR2 as FVKESK. The CDR3 DNA reads TGTGCCAGCAGCTCACTAGCGGGAGGGTACACCGGGGAGCTGTTTTTT. Its translation: CASSSLAGGYTGELFF.

In its sample, this clone was seen a few times. The chain uses TRBV7-9 and TRBJ1-2; D unclear. The V gene lost 5 bases and the J gene lost 8 bases, with 9 bases spanning the gap. Germline V gives CDR1 SEHNR, CDR2 FQNEAQ (reference sequence). This CDR3 is built from 11 residues. Here the CDR3 DNA reads TGTGCCAGCAGCATTTCTAGGGGCTACACCTTC. It is translated as CASSISRGYTF.

The table lists this clone with a few counts. The V call is TRBV5-5, the J call TRBJ2-7; D unclear. V was pared by 0 bases and J by 3 bases, with 7 bases between. CDR3 size: 13 residues. Germline values: CDR1 SGHKS, CDR2 YYEKEE (reference sequence). The DNA for the CDR3 is TGTGCCAGCAGCTTGGGACGGAGCTACGAGCAGTACTTC. It codes for CASSLGRSYEQYF.

J is TRBJ2-7 and V is TRBV2; no clear D. V gave up 6 bases and J gave up 5 bases, with 14 bases separating them. The CDR3 is 13 amino acids. Germline lookup yields CDR1 SNHLY and CDR2 FYNNEI. CDR3 loop: CASRVLSRDEQYF. The CDR3 DNA reads as TGTGCCAGCAGAGTCCTTTCACGGGACGAGCAGTACTTC.